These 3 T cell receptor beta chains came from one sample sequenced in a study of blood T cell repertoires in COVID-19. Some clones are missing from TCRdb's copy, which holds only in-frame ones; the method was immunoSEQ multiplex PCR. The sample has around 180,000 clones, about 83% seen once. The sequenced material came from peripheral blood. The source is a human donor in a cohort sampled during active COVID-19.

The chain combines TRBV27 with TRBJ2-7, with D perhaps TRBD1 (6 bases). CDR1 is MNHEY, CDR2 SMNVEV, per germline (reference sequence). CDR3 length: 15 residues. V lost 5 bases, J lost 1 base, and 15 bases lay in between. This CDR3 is CASSPKQGYSYEQYF. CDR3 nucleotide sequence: TGTGCCAGCAGTCCCAAACAGGGTTATTCCTACGAGCAGTACTTC.

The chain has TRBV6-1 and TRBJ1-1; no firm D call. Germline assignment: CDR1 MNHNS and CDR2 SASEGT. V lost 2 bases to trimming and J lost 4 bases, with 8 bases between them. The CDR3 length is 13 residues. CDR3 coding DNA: TGTGCCAGCAGTGAACATGGGAGCACTGAAGCTTTCTTT. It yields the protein CASSEHGSTEAFF.

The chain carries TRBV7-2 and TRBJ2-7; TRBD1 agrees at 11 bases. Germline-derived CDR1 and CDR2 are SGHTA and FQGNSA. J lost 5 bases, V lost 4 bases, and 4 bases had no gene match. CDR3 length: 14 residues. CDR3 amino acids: CASSWTGGSNEQYF. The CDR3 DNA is TGTGCCAGCAGCTGGACAGGGGGCAGCAACGAGCAGTACTTC.